The 20 T cell receptor beta chains below were found in one sample sequenced in a study of human T cells and chemical hapten exposure. Time point here: patch test 3, about 24 weeks after DPC sensitization. Treatment indicated: therapeutic diphenylcyclopropenone sensitization with weekly scalp DPC. TCRdb reprocessed the RACE reads with MiXCR, giving one entry per CDR3 protein. The top ten clones hold approximately 5% of a sample with about 82,000 distinct CDR3 sequences, approximately 12% of them seen once. This specimen consisted of whole blood, obtained in connection with sensitization to the hapten diphenylcyclopropenone (DPC). The source of these receptors is a woman aged 45 to 65 with alopecia areata. Some clones in this sample may be carry-over from other donors' samples.

The gene calls are TRBV20-1 and TRBJ2-1, with D possibly matching TRBD2 (6 bases). This CDR3 spans 16 amino acids. Trimming took 5 bases from V and 2 from J, leaving 19 bases between them. Germline loops: CDR1 DFQATT, CDR2 SNEGSKA (reference sequence). The CDR3 here is CSAHLPSAKAYNEQFF. CDR3 nucleotides: TGCAGTGCTCATTTGCCTAGCGCGAAAGCCTACAATGAGCAGTTCTTC.

This clonotype occurred a few times. This rearrangement joins TRBV5-6 to TRBJ2-5; D call uncertain. CDR3 length: 12 amino acids. The germline V gene has CDR1 SGHDT and CDR2 YYEEEE. Trimming pared 4 bases from V and 5 bases from J, leaving 9 bases between. The CDR3: CASSAGYETQYF. CDR3 sequence (DNA): TGTGCCAGCAGCGCCGGGTATGAGACCCAGTACTTC.

This clonotype showed up many times. CDR3 residues: CAWILQTGSAYGYTF. CDR3 nucleotide sequence: TGTGCCTGGATCCTGCAGACAGGTAGTGCGTATGGCTACACCTTC. The rearrangement links TRBV30 to TRBJ1-2, with D possibly being TRBD1 (6 bases). Looked up from germline, CDR1 is GTSNPN and CDR2 is SVGIG (reference sequence). CDR3 size: 15 residues. V was clipped by 4 bases and J by 5 bases, with 20 bases between them.

This chain's CDR3 is CASSELRYYEQYF. Written as DNA, the CDR3 is TGTGCCAGCAGTGAATTGCGGTACTACGAGCAGTACTTC. V is TRBV2 and J is TRBJ2-7; D is ambiguous. The CDR3 loop spans 13 amino acids. Looked up from germline, CDR1 is SNHLY and CDR2 is FYNNEI. V dropped 2 bases and J dropped 3 bases, with 8 bases sitting between them.

This clonotype was found a few times. The rearrangement links TRBV12-3 or TRBV12-4 to TRBJ1-1; D possibly corresponds to TRBD1 (6 bases). The ends were cut back, 7 bases at V and 3 bases at J, with 12 bases in the middle. The CDR3 loop spans 13 amino acids. In DNA, the CDR3 is TGTGCCAGCAAAGGGGGTGGGGACACTGAAGCTTTCTTT. It is translated as CASKGGGDTEAFF.

The chain combines TRBV7-9 with TRBJ2-5; D is ambiguous. Germline loops: CDR1 SEHNR, CDR2 FQNEAQ (reference sequence). The V end lost 7 bases, the J end lost 6 bases, and 18 bases lay between the germline ends. The CDR3 is 14 residues long. The CDR3 region has the DNA TGTGCCAGCACCCCGCGCCAAGATCGGAAGACCCAGTACTTC. Its protein is CASTPRQDRKTQYF.

There are a few counts of this clonotype. The chain uses TRBV29-1 and TRBJ1-3; no clear D. Trimming cost V 4 bases and J 8 bases, with 15 bases left between them. This CDR3 spans 13 amino acids. Germline values: CDR1 SQVTM, CDR2 ANQGSEA. As DNA, the CDR3 is TGCAGCGTTGTCGAGGGAGTTCGGGACACCATATATTTT. Protein product: CSVVEGVRDTIYF.

This clonotype was counted only a few times. The rearrangement uses TRBV12-3 or TRBV12-4 and TRBJ2-5, with TRBD2 matching 8 bases. The junction had 9 bases not matched to a gene; V was cut back by 9 bases and J by 3 bases. This CDR3 spans 14 amino acids. DNA for the CDR3: TGTGCCAGTAGACAAAGCGGGAGCAAAGAGACCCAGTACTTC. Amino acids: CASRQSGSKETQYF.

This clonotype was observed a few times. V and J are TRBV2 and TRBJ2-5, with D unresolved. Germline V gene sequence: CDR1 SNHLY, CDR2 FYNNEI. The CDR3 has 14 residues. The V end was cut by 7 bases, the J end by 0 bases, with 12 bases between. DNA for the CDR3: TGTGCCAGCAACGGCGGTCAGTACCAAGAGACCCAGTACTTC. This codes for CASNGGQYQETQYF.

The chain employs TRBV12-3 or TRBV12-4 and TRBJ1-2; D might be TRBD1 (5 bases). The CDR3 is 13 amino acids. The ends were cut back, 6 bases at V and 4 bases at J, with 12 bases in the middle. CDR3 sequence: CASSSDSPYGYTF. CDR3 nucleotides: TGTGCCAGCAGCTCCGACAGCCCCTATGGCTACACCTTC.

This clonotype was counted only a few times. The V call is TRBV29-1, the J call TRBJ2-1; TRBD2 agrees at 9 bases. Per germline, CDR1 SQVTM and CDR2 ANQGSEA. V lost 4 bases to trimming and J lost 4 bases; unmatched junction nucleotides: 2. This CDR3 has 13 amino acids. Written as DNA, the CDR3 is TGCAGCGTTGGACTAGCGGTTTACAATGAGCAGTTCTTC. Translating it yields CSVGLAVYNEQFF.

This clonotype was observed a handful of times. The chain employs TRBV29-1 and TRBJ2-7; tentative D call: TRBD1 (6 bases). V was clipped by 4 bases and J by 8 bases, with 12 bases between them. The CDR3 is 11 residues long. Germline CDR1 and CDR2: SQVTM and ANQGSEA. The CDR3 loop reads CSVVETGKQYF. CDR3 bases: TGCAGCGTTGTGGAGACAGGAAAGCAGTACTTC.

This clonotype was seen ten or more times. CDR3 sequence reads: CASSLSALSYEQYF. CDR3 DNA: TGCGCCAGCAGCTTGTCGGCACTATCCTACGAGCAGTACTTC. The V and J genes are TRBV5-1 and TRBJ2-7; no clear D. This CDR3 is built from 14 residues. Per germline, CDR1 SGHRS and CDR2 YFSETQ. V was cut by 1 base and J by 1 base, with 9 bases left in between.

The chain has TRBV6-1 and TRBJ2-7; TRBD1 matches at 9 bases. This CDR3 is built from 15 residues. Germline V gives CDR1 MNHNS, CDR2 SASEGT. V lost 4 bases to trimming and J lost 3 bases; unmatched junction nucleotides: 7. Here the CDR3 reads CASSVPRQGVYEQYF. The CDR3 nucleotides read TGTGCCAGCAGTGTACCTCGACAGGGGGTCTACGAGCAGTACTTC.

The rearrangement links TRBV6-5 to TRBJ2-2; 9 bases fit TRBD1. Germline assignment: CDR1 MNHEY and CDR2 SVGAGI. The length of the CDR3 is 17 residues. J gave up 3 bases and V 7 bases, and 12 bases lay outside the gene matches. Here the CDR3 reads CASTNPRTGDYTGELFF. As DNA, the CDR3 is TGTGCCAGCACCAACCCCAGGACAGGGGATTACACCGGGGAGCTGTTTTTT.

In its sample, this clonotype was seen many times. The chain joins TRBV29-1 to TRBJ1-1; D might be TRBD1 (5 bases). The CDR3 contains 13 residues. The germline CDR1 and CDR2 sequences are SQVTM and ANQGSEA. Trimming shortened V by 4 bases and J by 0 bases, and 9 bases separated the two germline ends. CDR3: CSVGQKMNTEAFF. Here the CDR3 DNA reads TGCAGCGTTGGACAGAAAATGAACACTGAAGCTTTCTTT.

In this sample, this clonotype turned up many times. The chain couples TRBV3-1 to TRBJ1-4; 8 positions agree with TRBD1. Germline assignment: CDR1 LGHDT and CDR2 YNNKEL (reference sequence). Trimming cost V 4 bases and J 2 bases; bases outside gene matches: 6. CDR3 size: 16 residues. CDR3 in DNA: TGTGCCAGCAGCCTTGAAGGACAGGGCACTAATGAAAAACTGTTTTTT. It is translated as CASSLEGQGTNEKLFF.

The V call is TRBV7-8, the J call TRBJ2-7; D is possibly TRBD2 (5 bases). CDR3 length: 12 amino acids. V lost 5 bases, J lost 5 bases, and 10 bases lay in between. Germline V gene lookup returns CDR1 SGHVS and CDR2 FQNEAQ. Here the CDR3 DNA reads TGTGCCAGCAGCCCAGCGGTGCACGAGCAGTACTTC. Its translation: CASSPAVHEQYF.

This rearrangement joins TRBV14 to TRBJ2-5, with 8 nucleotides matching TRBD1. Germline CDR1 is SGHDN and CDR2 is FVKESK. This CDR3 comprises 13 residues. The trim removed 1 base at V and 7 bases at J, leaving 2 bases unmatched. The CDR3 here is CASSQVQGGTQYF. As DNA, the CDR3 is TGTGCCAGCAGCCAAGTACAGGGGGGGACCCAGTACTTC.

The V and J genes are TRBV18 and TRBJ2-1; 8 bases agree with TRBD1. Germline V CDR1 and CDR2: KGHSH, LQKENI. The CDR3 runs 15 residues. V gave up 4 bases and J gave up 4 bases; unmatched junction bases: 6. The CDR3 DNA is TGTGCCAGCTCACAGATCCGGGACAGGTACAATGAGCAGTTCTTC. Its translation is CASSQIRDRYNEQFF.